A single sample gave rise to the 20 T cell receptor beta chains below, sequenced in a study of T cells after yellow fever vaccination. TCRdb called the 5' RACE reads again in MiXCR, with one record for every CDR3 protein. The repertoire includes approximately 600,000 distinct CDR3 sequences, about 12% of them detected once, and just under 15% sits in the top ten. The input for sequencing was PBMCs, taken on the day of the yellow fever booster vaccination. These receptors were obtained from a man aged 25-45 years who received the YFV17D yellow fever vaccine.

CDR3 coding DNA: TGTGCCAGCAGTGAAGTGTGGGGGTCGCGGGAGGCCCCCATTAACGAGGTTTCCTACGAGCAGTACTTC. Residues: CASSEVWGSREAPINEVSYEQYF. The chain recombines TRBV6-1 with TRBJ2-7; 8 bases align to TRBD2. The germline V gene encodes CDR1 MNHNS and CDR2 SASEGT. CDR3 size: 23 residues. Trimming at V came to 1 base and at J to 1 base, leaving 27 bases not matched to a gene.

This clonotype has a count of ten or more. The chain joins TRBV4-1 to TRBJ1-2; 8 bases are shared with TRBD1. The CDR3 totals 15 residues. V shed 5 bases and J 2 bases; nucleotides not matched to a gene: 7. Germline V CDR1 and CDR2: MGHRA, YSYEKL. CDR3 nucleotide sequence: TGCGCCAGCAGCATACCGGGACAGGAAAACTATGGCTACACCTTC. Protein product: CASSIPGQENYGYTF.

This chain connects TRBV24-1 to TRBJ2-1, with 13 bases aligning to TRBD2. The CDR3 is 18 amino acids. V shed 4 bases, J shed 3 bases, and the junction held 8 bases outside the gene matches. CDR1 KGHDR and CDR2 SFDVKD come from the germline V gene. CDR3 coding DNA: TGTGCCACCAGTGACCGGAGGACTAGCGGGAGTGTCTACAATGAGCAGTTCTTC. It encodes CATSDRRTSGSVYNEQFF.

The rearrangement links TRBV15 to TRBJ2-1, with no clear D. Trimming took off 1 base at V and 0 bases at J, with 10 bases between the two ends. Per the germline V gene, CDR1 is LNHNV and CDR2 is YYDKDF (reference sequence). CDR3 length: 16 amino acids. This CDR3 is CATSRAGLSSYNEQFF. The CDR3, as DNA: TGTGCCACCAGCAGAGCGGGCCTAAGCTCCTACAATGAGCAGTTCTTC.

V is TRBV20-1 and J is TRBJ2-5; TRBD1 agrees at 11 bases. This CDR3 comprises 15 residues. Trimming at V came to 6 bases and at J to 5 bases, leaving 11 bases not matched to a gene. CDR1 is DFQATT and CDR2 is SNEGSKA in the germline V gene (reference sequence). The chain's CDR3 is CSATKSGTGGETQYF. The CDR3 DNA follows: TGCAGTGCAACTAAATCCGGGACAGGGGGGGAGACCCAGTACTTC.

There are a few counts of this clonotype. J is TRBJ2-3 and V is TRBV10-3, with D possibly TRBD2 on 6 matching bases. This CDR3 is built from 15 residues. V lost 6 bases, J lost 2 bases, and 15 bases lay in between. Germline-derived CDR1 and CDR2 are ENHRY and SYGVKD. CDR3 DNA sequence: TGTGCCATCAGCGAGCGAGGAGGGCACACAGATACGCAGTATTTT. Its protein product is CAISERGGHTDTQYF.

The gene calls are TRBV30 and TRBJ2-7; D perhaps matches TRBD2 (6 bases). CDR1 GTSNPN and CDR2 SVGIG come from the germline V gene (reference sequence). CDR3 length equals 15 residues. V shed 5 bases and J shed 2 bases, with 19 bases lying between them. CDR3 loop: CAWAPAVSGTYEQYF. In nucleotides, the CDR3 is TGTGCCTGGGCTCCTGCGGTTAGCGGCACCTACGAGCAGTACTTC.

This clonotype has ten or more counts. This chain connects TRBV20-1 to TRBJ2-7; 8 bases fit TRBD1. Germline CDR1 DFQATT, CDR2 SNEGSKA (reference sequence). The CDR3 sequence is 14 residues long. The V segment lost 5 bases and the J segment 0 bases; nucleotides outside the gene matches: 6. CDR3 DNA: TGCAGTGCTCGTGGACAGGGTGGCTCCTACGAGCAGTACTTC. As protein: CSARGQGGSYEQYF.

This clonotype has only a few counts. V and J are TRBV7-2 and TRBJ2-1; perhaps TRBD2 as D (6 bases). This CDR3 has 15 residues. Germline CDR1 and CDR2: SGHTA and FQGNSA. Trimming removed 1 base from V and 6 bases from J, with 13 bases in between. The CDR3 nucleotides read TGTGCCAGCAGCTTAGGGGCCGGAGCGGGCAATGAGCAGTTCTTC. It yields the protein CASSLGAGAGNEQFF.

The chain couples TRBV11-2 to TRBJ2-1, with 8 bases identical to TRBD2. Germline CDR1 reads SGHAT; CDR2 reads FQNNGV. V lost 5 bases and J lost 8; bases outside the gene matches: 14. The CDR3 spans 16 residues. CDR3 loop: CASSTLAGPARDEQFF. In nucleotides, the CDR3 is TGTGCCAGCAGCACCCTAGCGGGTCCCGCCCGGGATGAGCAGTTCTTC.

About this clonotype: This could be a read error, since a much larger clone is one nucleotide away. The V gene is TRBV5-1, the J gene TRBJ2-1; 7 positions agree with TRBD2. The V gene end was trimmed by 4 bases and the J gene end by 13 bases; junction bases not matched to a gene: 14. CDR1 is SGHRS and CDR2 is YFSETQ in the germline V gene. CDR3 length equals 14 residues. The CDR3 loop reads CASSPWGGDGDQFF. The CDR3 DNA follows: TGCGCCAGCAGCCCCTGGGGGGGGGACGGTGATCAGTTCTTC.

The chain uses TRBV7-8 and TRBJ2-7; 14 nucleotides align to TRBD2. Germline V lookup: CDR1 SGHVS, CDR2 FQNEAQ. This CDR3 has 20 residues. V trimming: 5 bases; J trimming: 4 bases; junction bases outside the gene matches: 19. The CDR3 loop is CASSTQVTGTSGRTRYEQYF. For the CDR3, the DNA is TGTGCCAGCAGCACACAAGTAACCGGGACTAGCGGGAGAACGAGGTACGAGCAGTACTTC.

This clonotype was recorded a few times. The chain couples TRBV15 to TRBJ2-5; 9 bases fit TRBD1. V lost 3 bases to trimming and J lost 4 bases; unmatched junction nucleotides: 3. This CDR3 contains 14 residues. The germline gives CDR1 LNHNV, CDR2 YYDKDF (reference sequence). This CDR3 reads CATSSGQGTETQYF. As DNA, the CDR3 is TGTGCCACCAGCAGCGGACAGGGGACAGAGACCCAGTACTTC.

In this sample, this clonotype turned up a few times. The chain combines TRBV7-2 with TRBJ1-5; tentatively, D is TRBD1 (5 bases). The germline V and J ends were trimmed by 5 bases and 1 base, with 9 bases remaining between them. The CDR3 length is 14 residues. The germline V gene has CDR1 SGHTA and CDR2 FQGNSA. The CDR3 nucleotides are TGTGCCAGCAGCATCCGGGACAGCAATCAGCCCCAGCATTTT. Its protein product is CASSIRDSNQPQHF.

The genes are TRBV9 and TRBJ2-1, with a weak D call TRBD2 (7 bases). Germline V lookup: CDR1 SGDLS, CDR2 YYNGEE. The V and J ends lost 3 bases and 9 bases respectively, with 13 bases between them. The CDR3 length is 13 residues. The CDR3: CASSEGGPTEQFF. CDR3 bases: TGTGCCAGCAGCGAGGGGGGGCCTACTGAGCAGTTCTTC.

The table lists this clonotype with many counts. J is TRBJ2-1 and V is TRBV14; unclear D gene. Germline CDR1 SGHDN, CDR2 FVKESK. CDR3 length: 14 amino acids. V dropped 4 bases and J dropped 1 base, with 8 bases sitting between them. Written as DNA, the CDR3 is TGTGCCAGCAGCCTTCGATTATCCTACAATGAGCAGTTCTTC. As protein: CASSLRLSYNEQFF.

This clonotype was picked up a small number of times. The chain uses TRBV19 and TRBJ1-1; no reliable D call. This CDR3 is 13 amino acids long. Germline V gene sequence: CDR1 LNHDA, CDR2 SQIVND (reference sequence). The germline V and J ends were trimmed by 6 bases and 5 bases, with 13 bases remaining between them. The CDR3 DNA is TGTGCCAGTAGAAACCAGCCGCTTACTGAAGCTTTCTTT. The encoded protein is CASRNQPLTEAFF.

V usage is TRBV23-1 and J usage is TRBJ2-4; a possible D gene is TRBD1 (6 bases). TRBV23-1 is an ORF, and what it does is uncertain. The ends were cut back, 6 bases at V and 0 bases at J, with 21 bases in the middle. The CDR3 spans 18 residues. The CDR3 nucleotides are TGCGCCAGCAGCCGGCGAGATGTCACAGGGCGAGCCAAAAACATTCAGTACTTC. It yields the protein CASSRRDVTGRAKNIQYF.

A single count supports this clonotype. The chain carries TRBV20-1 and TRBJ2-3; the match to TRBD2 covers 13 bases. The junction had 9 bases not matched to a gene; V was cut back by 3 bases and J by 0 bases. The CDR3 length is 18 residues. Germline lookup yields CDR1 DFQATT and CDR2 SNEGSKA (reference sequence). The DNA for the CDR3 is TGCAGTGCTAGCCGACTAGCGGGAGGCCGATTGAGCACAGATACGCAGTATTTT. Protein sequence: CSASRLAGGRLSTDTQYF.

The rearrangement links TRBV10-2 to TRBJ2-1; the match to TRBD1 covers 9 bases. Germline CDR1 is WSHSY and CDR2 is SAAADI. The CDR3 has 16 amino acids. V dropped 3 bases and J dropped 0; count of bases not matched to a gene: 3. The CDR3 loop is CASSDGTGSSYNEQFF. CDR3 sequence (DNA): TGCGCCAGCAGTGATGGGACAGGGAGCTCCTACAATGAGCAGTTCTTC.